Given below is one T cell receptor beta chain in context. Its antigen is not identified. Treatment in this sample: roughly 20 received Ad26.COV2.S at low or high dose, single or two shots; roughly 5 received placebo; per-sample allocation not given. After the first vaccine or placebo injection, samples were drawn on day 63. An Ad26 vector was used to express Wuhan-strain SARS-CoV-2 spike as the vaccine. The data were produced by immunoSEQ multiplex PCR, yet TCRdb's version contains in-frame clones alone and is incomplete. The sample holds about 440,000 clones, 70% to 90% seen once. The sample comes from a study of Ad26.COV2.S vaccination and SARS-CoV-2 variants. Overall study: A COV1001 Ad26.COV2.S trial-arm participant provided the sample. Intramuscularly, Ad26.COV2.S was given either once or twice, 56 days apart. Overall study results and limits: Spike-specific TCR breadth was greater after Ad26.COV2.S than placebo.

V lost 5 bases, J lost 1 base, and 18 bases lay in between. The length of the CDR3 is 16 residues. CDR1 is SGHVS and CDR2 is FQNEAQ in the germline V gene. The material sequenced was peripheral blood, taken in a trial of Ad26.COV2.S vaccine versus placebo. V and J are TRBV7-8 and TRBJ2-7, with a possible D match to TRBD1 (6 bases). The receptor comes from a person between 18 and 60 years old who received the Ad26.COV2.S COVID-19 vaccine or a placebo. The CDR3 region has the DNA TGTGCCAGCAGCCCATACAGGGCTGGGACATCCTACGAGCAGTACTTC. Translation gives CASSPYRAGTSYEQYF.